The clone carrying this T cell receptor (beta chain) was picked up a small number of times. No antigen is known for it. This sample stems from a study of T-cell memory formation after mild COVID-19. V lost 5 bases and J lost 2, with 18 bases in between. The CDR3 is made up of 16 amino acids. TCR alpha and TCR beta cDNA libraries carrying sample barcodes and UMIs were produced by 5'RACE using constant-segment primers. TCRdb redid the calling of the 5' RACE reads with MiXCR, one entry per CDR3 protein. The sample holds 110,000 to 150,000 distinct CDR3 sequences; roughly a quarter are singletons and the top ten take approximately 25%. Broader study findings: Nothing showed for sure that second-wave clones peaking on day 37 were SARS-CoV-2 specific. The study found contracting CD4+ clones mainly in CM and EM and contracting CD8+ clones in EMRA. Researchers found some responding clones in pre-infection memory, a sign that cross-reactive memory joined.

The receptor was derived from an adult woman who had mild COVID-19 (a few samples of this study predate the infection). Cell type and time point are not known. The specimen sequenced was PBMCs or a T cell subset sorted from them (not recorded which). The chain carries TRBV12-3 or TRBV12-4 and TRBJ2-5; D is perhaps TRBD1 (6 bases). The CDR3 here is CASSPPQVGQQETQYF. The CDR3 DNA reads as TGTGCCAGCAGTCCCCCCCAGGTCGGACAGCAAGAGACCCAGTACTTC.